This entry features one T cell receptor (beta chain) sequence. What it binds is not known. The entry originates in a study of blood T cells in healthy people across ages. Study observations and caveats: The study could not conclusively compare naive and antigen-experienced cells, given its unsorted PBMCs. Relative to aged donors, long-lived donors carried more naive CD4+ cells and displayed higher diversity.

A sample-barcoded 5' primer and a J-beta primer mix were used in a second PCR of about 6 to 12 cycles. Each cDNA molecule received a tag from a template-switch adaptor that had 12 random nucleotides. Using its own MiXCR run on the 5' RACE reads, TCRdb lists one record per CDR3 protein. The table shows 1.5 million to 2 million distinct CDR3 sequences, with roughly a third occurring only once. Germline CDR1 is SGHNT and CDR2 is YYREEE (reference sequence). The CDR3 has 16 residues. Trimming left V 0 bases short and J 5 bases short, with 17 bases between. The clonotype originates from a woman aged 30 to 39 in good health. Sequenced: blood. The chain combines TRBV5-4 with TRBJ2-5; D unresolved. Here the CDR3 DNA reads TGTGCCAGCAGCTTGGATGCTGGGCGCAATCAGGAGACCCAGTACTTC. Translation: CASSLDAGRNQETQYF. The variable domain in full, with the rest retrieved from reference TRBV5-4 and TRBJ2-5, is ETGVTQSPTHLIKTRGQQVTLRCSSQSGHNTVSWYQQALGQGPQFIFQYYREEENGRGNFPPRFSGLQFPNYSSELNVNALELDDSALYLCASSLDAGRNQETQYFGPGTRLLVL.